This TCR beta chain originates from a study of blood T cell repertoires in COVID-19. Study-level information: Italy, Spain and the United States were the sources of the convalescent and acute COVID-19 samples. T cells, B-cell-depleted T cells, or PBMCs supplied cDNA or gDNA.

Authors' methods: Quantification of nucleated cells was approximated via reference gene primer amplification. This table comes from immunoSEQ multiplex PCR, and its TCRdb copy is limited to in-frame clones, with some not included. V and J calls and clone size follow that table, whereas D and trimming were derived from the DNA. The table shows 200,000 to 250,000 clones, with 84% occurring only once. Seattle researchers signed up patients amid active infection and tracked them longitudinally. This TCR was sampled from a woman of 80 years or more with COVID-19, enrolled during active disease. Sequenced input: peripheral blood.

The CDR3 coding sequence is TGTGCCAGCAGTTACGAAAGTGGACTCTACAATGAGCAGTTCTTC. It is translated as CASSYESGLYNEQFF. The rearrangement joins TRBV6-5 to TRBJ2-1; TRBD2 might be the D (5 bases). CDR1 is MNHEY and CDR2 is SVGAGI in the germline V gene. The CDR3 is 15 amino acids. Trimming pared 2 bases from V and 3 bases from J, leaving 11 bases between.